This record concerns one T cell receptor beta chain sequence. Its target is not known. The record originates from a study of T cell responses to AZD1222 COVID-19 vaccine. General study points: Repertoire sampling happened only post peak T cell response. Donors were largely white British and mainly female; clonal diversity was possibly underestimated.

Doses given second, at about 4 or about 12 weeks, were pooled. The CDR3 loop spans 12 amino acids. The germline CDR1 and CDR2 sequences are SGHAT and FQNNGV. Trimming removed 5 bases at V and 6 bases at J, with 11 bases between. Generated by immunoSEQ multiplex PCR, the TCRdb table keeps only in-frame clones and is missing some. The table lists some 170,000 clones, roughly 94% of them singletons. The TCR originated in an adult who received the AZD1222 COVID-19 vaccine. The chain uses TRBV11-2 and TRBJ2-7; D unclear. This specimen consisted of peripheral blood, obtained 28 days after the second AZD1222 dose. The CDR3 loop reads CASSPPGSEQYF. The DNA of the CDR3 is TGTGCCAGCAGCCCCCCGGGTTCCGAGCAGTACTTC.